These T cell receptor beta chains were read from a single sample in a study of blood T cell repertoires in COVID-19. Assay used: immunoSEQ multiplex PCR; TCRdb lists only in-frame clones, some missing. The sample contains about 65,000 clones, approximately 95% of which appear only once. Sequenced sample: peripheral blood. These receptors were obtained from a man between 65 and 80 years old with active COVID-19. CDR3s include the opening cysteine and the closing phenylalanine or tryptophan. A D gene is named only where the DNA matches it firmly. Clone size is stated in some rows and not others, as once, few, many or a class when expanded.

D gene | J gene | V gene | clone size | CDR3 protein | CDR3 DNA
. | TRBJ1-1 | TRBV5-1 | . | CASSLGVEGLRGEAFF | TGCGCCAGCAGCTTGGGCGTGGAGGGTTTAAGGGGTGAAGCTTTCTTT
. | TRBJ1-3 | TRBV19 | once | CASSIVPGVSGNTIYF | TGTGCCAGTAGTATAGTGCCGGGGGTATCTGGAAACACCATATATTTT
. | TRBJ1-1 | TRBV6-2/TRBV6-3 | . | CASSYLQGTTEAFF | TGTGCCAGCAGTTACTTACAGGGTACCACTGAAGCTTTCTTT
. | TRBJ2-5 | TRBV19 | . | CASSRLTAETQYF | TGTGCCAGTAGTAGACTAACCGCAGAGACCCAGTACTTC
. | TRBJ1-5 | TRBV19 | . | CASSSLGQPQHF | TGTGCCAGTAGTAGCCTAGGTCAGCCCCAGCATTTT
. | TRBJ1-4 | TRBV7-6 | . | CASSLGQALKAEKLFF | TGTGCCAGCAGCTTAGGACAGGCTCTCAAGGCTGAAAAACTGTTTTTT
. | TRBJ1-6 | TRBV6-5 | . | CASSYLGRGDSPLHF | TGTGCCAGCAGTTACCTGGGACGGGGGGATTCACCCCTTCACTTT
TRBD2 | TRBJ2-3 | TRBV5-1 | . | CASRPAGGGAKDTQYF | TGCGCCAGCAGACCCGCCGGCGGGGGGGCGAAAGATACGCAGTATTTT
TRBD1 | TRBJ1-1 | TRBV18 | once | CASSPNRGMNTEAFF | TGTGCCAGCTCACCAAACAGGGGGATGAACACTGAAGCTTTCTTT
. | TRBJ1-6 | TRBV7-9 | . | CASSPSGGPHNSPLHF | TGTGCCAGCAGCCCGAGTGGGGGCCCTCATAATTCACCCCTCCACTTT
TRBD1 | TRBJ1-6 | TRBV4-2 | . | CASSQEPAGGPSPPHF | TGTGCCAGCAGCCAAGAGCCGGCAGGGGGCCCTTCACCCCCCCACTTT
. | TRBJ1-1 | TRBV29-1 | . | CSVERQATEAFF | TGCAGCGTTGAGCGACAGGCCACTGAAGCTTTCTTT
. | TRBJ2-1 | TRBV6-5 | . | CASSYIGTYSYNEQFF | TGTGCCAGCAGTTACATCGGTACGTACTCCTACAATGAGCAGTTCTTC
. | TRBJ1-2 | TRBV6-2/TRBV6-3 | . | CASSSTREDYGYTF | TGTGCCAGCAGCTCAACCAGGGAGGACTATGGCTACACCTTC